Sequencing of this TCR beta chain was carried out in a study of tumor-infiltrating lymphocytes in primary liver carcinoma. Study-level findings and limits: When set against blood, tumors had a significantly higher top-250-clone fraction (p = 0.039).

J lost 13 bases, V lost 5 bases, and 10 bases had no gene match. There are 13 residues in the CDR3. From germline, CDR1 is SQVTM and CDR2 ANQGSEA. DNA and RNA were both co-extracted from 20-30 mg of bulk tissue that had not been sorted. Turning to this clonotype: Its antigen is not identified.

A constant-region primer primed TCR beta cDNA synthesis from roughly 510 ng of total RNA. Slightly modified ARM-PCR with three nested multiplex PCR rounds yielded TCR beta libraries. Amplification in the first two PCR rounds was performed using TRBV1-TRBV30 forward primers and a C-beta reverse primer for approximately 10 cycles each. In TCRdb, the multiplex PCR reads were re-called with MiXCR into one record per CDR3 protein. The sample holds approximately 23,000 distinct CDR3 sequences, approximately 80% seen once. The chain links TRBV29-1 to TRBJ2-7, with 14 bases fitting TRBD2. This clonotype was obtained from a woman under 40 with primary liver carcinoma and hepatitis B virus infection. What was sequenced was liver tumor tissue from sampling region 2. Regarding subset: tumor region T2, inferior pole. CDR3 sequence: CSVRLAGGHEEYF. CDR3 sequence (DNA): TGCAGCGTTAGACTAGCGGGAGGGCACGAGGAATACTTC.